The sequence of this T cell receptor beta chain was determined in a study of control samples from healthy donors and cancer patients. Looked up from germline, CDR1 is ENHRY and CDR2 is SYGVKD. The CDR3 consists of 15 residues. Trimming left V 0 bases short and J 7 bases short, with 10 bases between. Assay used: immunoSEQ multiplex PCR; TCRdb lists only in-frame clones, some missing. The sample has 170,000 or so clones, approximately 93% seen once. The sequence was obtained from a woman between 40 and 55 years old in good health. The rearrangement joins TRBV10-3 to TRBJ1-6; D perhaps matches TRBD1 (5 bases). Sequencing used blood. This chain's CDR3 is CAISESGAWNSPLHF. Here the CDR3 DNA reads TGTGCCATCAGTGAGTCAGGGGCCTGGAATTCACCCCTCCACTTT.